The entry that follows covers one T cell receptor (beta chain) sequence. TCRdb's copy holds only in-frame clones and misses some; the assay was immunoSEQ multiplex PCR. Of some 350,000 clones detected, over 55% appear once; the ten largest clones hold approximately 6%. The data originate from a study of cytotoxic CD8 clonotypes in ibrutinib-treated CLL. About the study: After median roughly 70 months, approximately 14 stayed in remission, some 12 progressed; responses about 24 partial, 2 complete.

This material consisted of PBMCs, taken after 36 months of ibrutinib treatment. This TCR was recovered from a human donor with chronic lymphocytic leukemia.

The CDR3 loop is CASTIRDTLNEQYF. The CDR3 DNA reads as TGTGCCAGCACCATCCGGGACACCCTTAACGAGCAGTACTTC. The chain combines TRBV27 with TRBJ2-7; D perhaps matches TRBD1 (6 bases). The CDR3 is 14 residues long. V was cut by 7 bases and J by 5 bases, with 18 bases left in between. The germline V gene has CDR1 MNHEY and CDR2 SMNVEV (reference sequence).